These 28 T cell receptor beta chains share one sample of origin, sequenced in a study of cytomegalovirus exposure and HLA in healthy donors. Vbeta (60) and Jbeta (13) primers were used in the PCR. Profiled with immunoSEQ multiplex PCR; TCRdb holds only in-frame clones, not every one. In the table there are 50,000 or so clones, 72% of which are singletons. The sample comprised PBMCs. All receptors come from a woman in her 50s in good health and CMV-seronegative.

This clone was seen a single time. The gene calls are TRBV18 and TRBJ1-1; D unclear. The CDR3 runs 14 residues. Germline assignment: CDR1 KGHSH and CDR2 LQKENI. V lost 6 bases and J 4 bases, leaving 15 bases between the germline ends. CDR3 sequence reads: CASSQNEISTEAFF. The CDR3 nucleotides are TGTGCCAGCTCCCAAAACGAGATAAGCACTGAAGCTTTCTTT.

The genes are TRBV6-5 and TRBJ1-5; 9 bases match TRBD1. The CDR3 runs to 15 residues. V shed 5 bases, J shed 0 bases, and the junction held 2 bases outside the gene matches. In germline, CDR1 is MNHEY, CDR2 SVGAGI. CDR3 protein: CASSPDRGSNQPQHF. CDR3 sequence (DNA): TGTGCCAGCAGTCCGGACAGGGGTAGCAATCAGCCCCAGCATTTT.

The chain carries TRBV6-6 and TRBJ2-5; TRBD2 is a possible D gene (7 bases). The CDR3 contains 16 residues. The V end was cut by 4 bases, the J end by 5 bases, with 20 bases between. The germline V gene has CDR1 MNHNY and CDR2 SVGAGI (reference sequence). The CDR3 DNA sequence: TGTGCCAGCAGTTCGGGGAAGGGGGGGTCTACGGAGACCCAGTACTTC. It translates to CASSSGKGGSTETQYF.

This clone was observed a few times. The chain is built from TRBV2 and TRBJ1-5; 7 nucleotides match TRBD1. The CDR3 runs to 16 residues. Germline assignment: CDR1 SNHLY and CDR2 FYNNEI. Losses at the gene ends were 6 bases for V and 4 bases for J; bases not matched to a gene: 12. The CDR3, as DNA: TGTGCCAGCAGCCCTACGAACAGGGGAGCTAATCAGCCCCAGCATTTT. This gives the protein CASSPTNRGANQPQHF.

The CDR3: CASSSGREAFF. The CDR3 nucleotides are TGTGCCAGTAGTTCGGGGAGGGAGGCTTTCTTT. This chain connects TRBV19 to TRBJ1-1; D unresolved. The ends were cut back, 5 bases at V and 11 bases at J, with 12 bases in the middle. The CDR3 runs to 11 residues. Germline loops: CDR1 LNHDA, CDR2 SQIVND (reference sequence).

By frequency in the sample, this clone is large. The identical CDR3 is also encoded by other nucleotide sequences in the sample. V is TRBV6-6 and J is TRBJ2-3; D remains unclear. With 5 bases removed from V and 0 bases from J, the gap between germline ends came to 9 bases. The CDR3 runs 14 residues. From germline, CDR1 is MNHNY and CDR2 SVGAGI (reference sequence). CDR3 protein: CASSDTPSTDTQYF. The DNA for the CDR3 is TGTGCCAGCAGTGATACACCAAGCACAGATACGCAGTATTTT.

This clone was seen more than once but under ten times. The rearrangement joins TRBV6-1 to TRBJ2-5, with D maybe TRBD1 (6 bases). The germline gives CDR1 MNHNS, CDR2 SASEGT. CDR3 length equals 16 residues. The germline V and J ends were trimmed by 2 bases and 4 bases, with 17 bases remaining between them. DNA for the CDR3: TGTGCCAGCAGTGAATTGGGGGCAGGCTTGAGAGAGACCCAGTACTTC. It encodes CASSELGAGLRETQYF.

This rearrangement joins TRBV28 to TRBJ1-5; no clear D gene. V dropped 6 bases and J dropped 6 bases, with 12 bases sitting between them. Germline loops: CDR1 MDHEN, CDR2 SYDVKM. The CDR3 loop spans 13 amino acids. CDR3 nucleotides: TGTGCCAGCAGGGAGGCGCTAGGTCAGCCCCAGCATTTT. Its protein is CASREALGQPQHF.

The chain employs TRBV15 and TRBJ1-2; D is unresolved. V lost 4 bases and J 4 bases, leaving 13 bases between the germline ends. The CDR3 sequence is 14 residues long. Germline-derived CDR1 and CDR2 are LNHNV and YYDKDF (reference sequence). The CDR3 loop is CATSNSPITYGYTF. CDR3 DNA sequence: TGTGCCACCAGCAACAGCCCGATAACCTATGGCTACACCTTC.

By share, this clone counts as medium-sized. This chain connects TRBV4-2 to TRBJ2-3; maybe TRBD1 (5 bases). The germline V gene encodes CDR1 LGHNA and CDR2 YNFKEQ. The CDR3 is made up of 16 amino acids. Trimming cost V 4 bases and J 6 bases, with 20 bases left between them. CDR3 protein: CASSPLGQGAQDTQYF. CDR3 coding DNA: TGTGCCAGCAGCCCGTTAGGGCAGGGCGCCCAGGATACGCAGTATTTT.

This rearrangement joins TRBV7-9 to TRBJ2-6; D is perhaps TRBD1 (5 bases). Germline V gives CDR1 SEHNR, CDR2 FQNEAQ (reference sequence). CDR3 size: 15 residues. V lost 5 bases to trimming and J lost 1 base, with 9 bases between them. The CDR3 loop reads CASSRDRSGANVLTF. The CDR3 DNA is TGTGCCAGCAGCCGCGACAGATCTGGGGCCAACGTCCTGACTTTC.

The J gene is TRBJ2-6, the V gene TRBV19; 12 bases fit TRBD2. The germline V gene has CDR1 LNHDA and CDR2 SQIVND (reference sequence). With V trimmed by 6 bases and J by 4 bases, 10 bases remained unmatched. The CDR3 loop spans 18 amino acids. The CDR3 bases are TGTGCCAGTAGCAGAGGACTAGCGGGATCGGGCGGGGCCAACGTCCTGACTTTC. Amino acid sequence: CASSRGLAGSGGANVLTF. Together with reference TRBV19 and TRBJ2-6, the CDR3 gives the full variable domain: DGGITQSPKYLFRKEGQNVTLSCEQNLNHDAMYWYRQDPGQGLRLIYYSQIVNDFQKGDIAEGYSVSREKKESFPLTVTSAQKNPTAFYLCASSRGLAGSGGANVLTFGAGSRLTVL.

The chain joins TRBV19 to TRBJ2-7; possibly TRBD2 for D (6 bases). This CDR3 contains 18 residues. V lost 1 base and J 0 bases, leaving 19 bases between the germline ends. Germline V CDR1 and CDR2: LNHDA, SQIVND (reference sequence). CDR3 sequence (DNA): TGTGCCAGTAGTATAGGTTGGGCGGGGACCCCAACCTCCTACGAGCAGTACTTC. Residues: CASSIGWAGTPTSYEQYF.

This clone was found a few times. The chain employs TRBV9 and TRBJ2-4; possible D gene TRBD2, 5 bases. Germline CDR1 and CDR2: SGDLS and YYNGEE. The CDR3 contains 16 residues. V lost 1 base and J lost 1, with 12 bases in between. Written as DNA, the CDR3 is TGTGCCAGCAGCGTATTAGGACGGAGGGCCAAAAACATTCAGTACTTC. The encoded protein is CASSVLGRRAKNIQYF.

The chain recombines TRBV28 with TRBJ2-4; 8 bases are shared with TRBD2. In germline, CDR1 is MDHEN, CDR2 SYDVKM. The CDR3 consists of 16 residues. J gave up 1 base and V 5 bases, and 7 bases lay outside the gene matches. In nucleotides, the CDR3 is TGTGCCAGCAGTCGGGGGGGGTTCGGGGCCAAAAACATTCAGTACTTC. Translated, it gives CASSRGGFGAKNIQYF.

The V gene is TRBV2, the J gene TRBJ2-7, with TRBD2 matching over 7 bases. The CDR3 is made up of 12 amino acids. The junction had 5 bases not matched to a gene; V was cut back by 5 bases and J by 7 bases. Germline assignment: CDR1 SNHLY and CDR2 FYNNEI. The CDR3 region has the DNA TGTGCCAGCAGTACTAGCGAGGGTGAGCAGTACTTC. This gives the protein CASSTSEGEQYF.

This clone has only one observation. CDR3 protein: CATSITGGENEKLFF. The CDR3 nucleotides are TGTGCCACCAGCATAACGGGGGGTGAGAATGAAAAACTGTTTTTT. This rearrangement joins TRBV15 to TRBJ1-4; D might be TRBD1 (5 bases). The CDR3 consists of 15 residues. Germline V gene lookup returns CDR1 LNHNV and CDR2 YYDKDF (reference sequence). The V and J ends lost 4 bases and 5 bases respectively, with 14 bases between them.

Worth noting for this clone: The same CDR3 can be traced to other DNA sequences in this sample. V is TRBV6-5 and J is TRBJ2-7; 9 positions match TRBD1. This CDR3 has 14 amino acids. Germline loops: CDR1 MNHEY, CDR2 SVGAGI. Trimming at V came to 8 bases and at J to 1 base, leaving 6 bases not matched to a gene. CDR3 nucleotides: TGTGCCAGCTCACCCGGGACAGGGTCCTACGAGCAGTACTTC. This sequence encodes CASSPGTGSYEQYF.

The chain links TRBV5-1 to TRBJ1-4, with TRBD1 as a possible D gene (5 bases). Per the germline V gene, CDR1 is SGHRS and CDR2 is YFSETQ. The CDR3 has 13 amino acids. V gave up 7 bases and J gave up 6 bases, with 13 bases separating them. The CDR3 nucleotides are TGCGCCAGCGGAAGGGGAGGGGATGAAAAACTGTTTTTT. This codes for CASGRGGDEKLFF.

This clone came up once. The chain has TRBV5-1 and TRBJ2-1, with 9 bases aligning to TRBD2. The CDR3 length is 16 residues. Unmatched junction bases numbered 11, after V lost 4 bases and J lost 6 bases. Germline V lookup: CDR1 SGHRS, CDR2 YFSETQ. The CDR3 bases are TGCGCCAGCAGCCACGACCCCAGGACTAGCGCCAATGAGCAGTTCTTC. Its protein product is CASSHDPRTSANEQFF.

The chain uses TRBV6-5 and TRBJ1-4, with 8 nucleotides matching TRBD1. The germline V gene encodes CDR1 MNHEY and CDR2 SVGAGI. The CDR3 contains 15 residues. V dropped 2 bases and J dropped 1; count of bases not matched to a gene: 0. CDR3 bases: TGTGCCAGCAGTTACGGGACAGGAACTAATGAAAAACTGTTTTTT. Its translation is CASSYGTGTNEKLFF.

This clone occurred a few times. This chain joins TRBV28 and TRBJ1-5; D is possibly TRBD1 (5 bases). The CDR3 has 12 residues. Per the germline V gene, CDR1 is MDHEN and CDR2 is SYDVKM. Trimming shortened V by 5 bases and J by 9 bases, and 11 bases separated the two germline ends. CDR3 loop: CASSAAGWPQHF. In nucleotides, the CDR3 is TGTGCCAGCAGTGCCGCAGGGTGGCCCCAGCATTTT.

The chain links TRBV29-1 to TRBJ2-5; D gene ambiguous. The ends were cut back, 3 bases at V and 10 bases at J, with 15 bases in the middle. Germline lookup yields CDR1 SQVTM and CDR2 ANQGSEA. The CDR3 sequence is 12 residues long. This chain's CDR3 is CSVEARPGDQYF. DNA for the CDR3: TGCAGCGTTGAGGCAAGACCTGGAGACCAGTACTTC. Combining the CDR3 with reference TRBV29-1 and TRBJ2-5 gives the whole variable domain SAVISQKPSRDICQRGTSLTIQCQVDSQVTMMFWYRQQPGQSLTLIATANQGSEATYESGFVIDKFPISRPNLTFSTLTVSNMSPEDSSIYLCSVEARPGDQYFGPGTRLLVL.

This chain connects TRBV7-9 to TRBJ2-3; D is perhaps TRBD2 (6 bases). Germline lookup yields CDR1 SEHNR and CDR2 FQNEAQ (reference sequence). Trimming left V 5 bases short and J 3 bases short, with 18 bases between. This CDR3 spans 16 amino acids. CDR3 loop: CASSRPRAGYTDTQYF. CDR3 coding DNA: TGTGCCAGCAGCCGGCCGCGGGCGGGATATACAGATACGCAGTATTTT.

CDR3: CASSFTSGGAGGTQYF. In nucleotides, the CDR3 is TGTGCCAGCAGTTTCACTAGCGGGGGGGCCGGGGGTACGCAGTATTTT. The rearrangement links TRBV6-6 to TRBJ2-3; 13 bases are a match to TRBD2. Germline CDR1 MNHNY, CDR2 SVGAGI (reference sequence). The CDR3 consists of 16 residues. After removal of 4 bases from V and 8 bases from J, the junction contained 9 bases not matched to a gene.

The gene calls are TRBV4-2 and TRBJ2-7; 9 nucleotides align to TRBD2. Germline lookup yields CDR1 LGHNA and CDR2 YNFKEQ. This CDR3 is 17 amino acids long. Trimming at V came to 1 base and at J to 0 bases, leaving 7 bases not matched to a gene. The CDR3 protein is CASSQVGAGGLSYEQYF. CDR3 bases: TGTGCCAGCAGCCAAGTGGGAGCGGGAGGACTCTCCTACGAGCAGTACTTC.

V is TRBV6-5 and J is TRBJ2-4, with 7 bases identical to TRBD2. V trimming: 0 bases; J trimming: 3 bases; junction bases outside the gene matches: 5. The CDR3 loop spans 16 amino acids. Germline CDR1 and CDR2: MNHEY and SVGAGI. The CDR3 loop is CASSYSSRGVKNIQYF. The CDR3 DNA reads TGTGCCAGCAGTTACTCGAGTCGGGGGGTCAAAAACATTCAGTACTTC.

The CDR3 coding sequence is TGTGCCAGCTCACCACCAGGGGAGGTTCGGAAGAACACTGAAGCTTTCTTT. Amino acids: CASSPPGEVRKNTEAFF. J is TRBJ1-1 and V is TRBV18; possibly TRBD1 for D (5 bases). V was trimmed by 0 bases and J by 1 base, leaving 15 bases between them. Germline V gene data show CDR1 as KGHSH and CDR2 as LQKENI. The CDR3 contains 17 residues.